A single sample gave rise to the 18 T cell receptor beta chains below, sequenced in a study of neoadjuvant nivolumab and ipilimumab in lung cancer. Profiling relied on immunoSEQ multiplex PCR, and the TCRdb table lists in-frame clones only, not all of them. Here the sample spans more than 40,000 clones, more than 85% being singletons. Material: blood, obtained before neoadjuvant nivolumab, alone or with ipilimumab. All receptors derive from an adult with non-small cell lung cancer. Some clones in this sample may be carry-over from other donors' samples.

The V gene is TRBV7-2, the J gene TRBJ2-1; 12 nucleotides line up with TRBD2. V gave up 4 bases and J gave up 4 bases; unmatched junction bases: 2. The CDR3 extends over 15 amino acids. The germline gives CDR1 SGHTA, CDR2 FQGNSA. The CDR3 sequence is CASSSTSGSYNEQFF. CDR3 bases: TGTGCCAGCAGCTCGACTAGCGGGAGTTACAATGAGCAGTTCTTC.

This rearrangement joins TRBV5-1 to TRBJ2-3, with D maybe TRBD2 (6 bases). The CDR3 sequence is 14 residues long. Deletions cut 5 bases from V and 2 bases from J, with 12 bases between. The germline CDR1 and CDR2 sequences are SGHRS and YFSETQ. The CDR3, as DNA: TGCGCCAGCAGGCAGGGAGGACCCACAGATACGCAGTATTTT. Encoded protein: CASRQGGPTDTQYF.

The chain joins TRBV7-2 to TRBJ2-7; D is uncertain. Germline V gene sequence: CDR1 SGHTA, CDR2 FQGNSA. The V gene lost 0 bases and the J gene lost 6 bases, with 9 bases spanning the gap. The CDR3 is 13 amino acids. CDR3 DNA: TGTGCCAGCAGCTTAGCGTTACTATCCGAGCAGTACTTC. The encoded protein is CASSLALLSEQYF.

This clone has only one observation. The CDR3 bases are TGTGCCAGCAGTTTAATGCCCACGAACTATGGCTACACCTTC. Translation: CASSLMPTNYGYTF. The rearrangement joins TRBV27 to TRBJ1-2, with no clear D. Germline lookup yields CDR1 MNHEY and CDR2 SMNVEV (reference sequence). The V end was cut by 2 bases, the J end by 2 bases, with 9 bases between. The CDR3 consists of 14 residues.

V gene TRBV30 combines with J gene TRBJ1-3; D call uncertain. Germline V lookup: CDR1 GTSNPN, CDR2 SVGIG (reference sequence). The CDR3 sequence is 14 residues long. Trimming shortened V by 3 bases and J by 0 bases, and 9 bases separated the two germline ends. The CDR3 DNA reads TGTGCCTGGAGCGAGGGTAACTCTGGAAACACCATATATTTT. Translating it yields CAWSEGNSGNTIYF.

The CDR3, as DNA: TGTGCCACCAGAACTAGGACAGGATCCTCCTACAATGAGCAGTTCTTC. It yields the protein CATRTRTGSSYNEQFF. The chain links TRBV15 to TRBJ2-1; 7 bases line up with TRBD1. V lost 6 bases to trimming and J lost 0 bases; unmatched junction nucleotides: 8. Per germline, CDR1 LNHNV and CDR2 YYDKDF (reference sequence). The CDR3 is made up of 16 amino acids.

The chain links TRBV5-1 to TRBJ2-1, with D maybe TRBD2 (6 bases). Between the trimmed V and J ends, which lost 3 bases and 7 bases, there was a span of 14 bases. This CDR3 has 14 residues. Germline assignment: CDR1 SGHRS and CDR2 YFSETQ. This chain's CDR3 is CASSWGGVGNEQFF. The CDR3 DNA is TGCGCCAGCAGCTGGGGCGGGGTGGGGAATGAGCAGTTCTTC.

The CDR3 reads CASSLAVGSGYNEQFF. The CDR3 DNA follows: TGTGCCAGCAGCTTGGCCGTTGGTAGCGGCTACAATGAGCAGTTCTTC. The chain is built from TRBV5-8 and TRBJ2-1; possible D gene TRBD2, 6 bases. In germline, CDR1 is SGHTS, CDR2 YDEGEE. Trimming left V 0 bases short and J 3 bases short, with 13 bases between. This CDR3 region has 16 residues.

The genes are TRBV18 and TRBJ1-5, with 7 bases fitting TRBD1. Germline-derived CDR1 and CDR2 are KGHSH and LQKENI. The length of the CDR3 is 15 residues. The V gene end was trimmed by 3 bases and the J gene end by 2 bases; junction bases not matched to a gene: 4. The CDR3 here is CASSPQGVGNQPQHF. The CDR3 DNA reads TGTGCCAGCTCACCGCAGGGGGTCGGCAATCAGCCCCAGCATTTT.

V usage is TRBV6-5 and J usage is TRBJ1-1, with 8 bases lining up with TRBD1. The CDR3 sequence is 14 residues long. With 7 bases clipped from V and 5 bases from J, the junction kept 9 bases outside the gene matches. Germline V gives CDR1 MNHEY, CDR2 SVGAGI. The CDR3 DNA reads TGTGCCAGCACCGAAGGACAGGGTAGAACTGAAGCTTTCTTT. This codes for CASTEGQGRTEAFF.

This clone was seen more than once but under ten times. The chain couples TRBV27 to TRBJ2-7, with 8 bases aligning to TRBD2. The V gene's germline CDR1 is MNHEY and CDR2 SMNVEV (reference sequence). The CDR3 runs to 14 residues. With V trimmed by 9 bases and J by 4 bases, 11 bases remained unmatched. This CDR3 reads CASSTGLVKYEQYF. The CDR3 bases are TGTGCCAGTTCAACGGGACTAGTTAAGTACGAGCAGTACTTC.

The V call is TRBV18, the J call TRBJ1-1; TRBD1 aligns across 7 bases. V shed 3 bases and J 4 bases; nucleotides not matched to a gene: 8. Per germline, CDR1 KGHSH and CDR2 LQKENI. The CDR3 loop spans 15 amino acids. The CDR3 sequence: CASSPITGVGTEAFF. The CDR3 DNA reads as TGTGCCAGCTCACCTATCACAGGGGTGGGCACTGAAGCTTTCTTT.

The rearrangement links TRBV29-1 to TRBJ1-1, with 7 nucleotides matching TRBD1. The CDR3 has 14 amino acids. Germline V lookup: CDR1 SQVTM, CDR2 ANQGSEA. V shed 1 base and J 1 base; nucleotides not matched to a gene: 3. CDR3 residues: CSVEGGQRNTEAFF. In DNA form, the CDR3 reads TGCAGCGTTGAAGGGGGACAGAGGAACACTGAAGCTTTCTTT.

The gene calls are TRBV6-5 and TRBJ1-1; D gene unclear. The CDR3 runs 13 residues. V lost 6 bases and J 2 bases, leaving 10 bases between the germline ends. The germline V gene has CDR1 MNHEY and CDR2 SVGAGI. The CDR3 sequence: CASRGSGNTEAFF. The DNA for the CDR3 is TGTGCCAGCAGGGGCAGCGGAAACACTGAAGCTTTCTTT.

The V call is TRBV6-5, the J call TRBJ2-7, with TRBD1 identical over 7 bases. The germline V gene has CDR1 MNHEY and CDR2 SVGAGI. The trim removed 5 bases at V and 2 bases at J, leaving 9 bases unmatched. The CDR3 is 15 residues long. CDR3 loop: CASSLAGTEAYEQYF. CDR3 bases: TGTGCCAGCAGTCTAGCCGGGACAGAGGCCTACGAGCAGTACTTC.

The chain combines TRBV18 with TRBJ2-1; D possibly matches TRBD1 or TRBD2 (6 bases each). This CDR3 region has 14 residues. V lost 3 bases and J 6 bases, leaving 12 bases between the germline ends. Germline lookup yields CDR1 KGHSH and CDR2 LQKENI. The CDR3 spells CASSPSRGPNEQFF. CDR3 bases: TGTGCCAGCTCACCCTCTCGGGGGCCCAATGAGCAGTTCTTC.

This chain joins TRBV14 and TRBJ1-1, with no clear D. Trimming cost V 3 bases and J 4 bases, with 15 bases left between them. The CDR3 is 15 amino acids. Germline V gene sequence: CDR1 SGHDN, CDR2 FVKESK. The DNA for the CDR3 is TGTGCCAGCAGCCAGGACGGGCATCGGAGCACTGAAGCTTTCTTT. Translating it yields CASSQDGHRSTEAFF.

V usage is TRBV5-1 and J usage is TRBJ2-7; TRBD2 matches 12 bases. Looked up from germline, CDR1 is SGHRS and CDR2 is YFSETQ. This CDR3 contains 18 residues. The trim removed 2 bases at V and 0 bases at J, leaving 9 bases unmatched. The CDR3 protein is CASSLLAGGWAGSYEQYF. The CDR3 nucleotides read TGCGCCAGCAGCTTACTAGCGGGAGGTTGGGCGGGCTCCTACGAGCAGTACTTC.